These 25 T cell receptor beta chains came from one sample sequenced in a study of cytomegalovirus exposure and HLA in healthy donors. The PCR contained 60 Vbeta and 13 Jbeta primers. Using immunoSEQ multiplex PCR, the repertoire was profiled, and TCRdb retains in-frame clones only, with some absent. Of 170,000 or so clones listed, roughly 75% are singletons. Sample: PBMCs. The receptors derive from a man in his forties or fifties in good health and CMV-seronegative.

CDR3 sequence: CASSPGRTGGGYEQYF. In DNA form, the CDR3 reads TGTGCCAGCAGCCCGGGGAGGACAGGGGGTGGCTACGAGCAGTACTTC. The chain combines TRBV5-4 with TRBJ2-7; TRBD1 matches at 10 bases. Unmatched junction bases numbered 10, after V lost 4 bases and J lost 3 bases. The length of the CDR3 is 16 residues. Per germline, CDR1 SGHNT and CDR2 YYREEE (reference sequence).

In DNA, the CDR3 is TGTGCCAGCAGTCTCGGACAGGAGAGCTACGAGCAGTACTTC. Translated, it gives CASSLGQESYEQYF. The chain links TRBV5-4 to TRBJ2-7; 7 nucleotides agree with TRBD1. The CDR3 consists of 14 residues. Per the germline V gene, CDR1 is SGHNT and CDR2 is YYREEE (reference sequence). V trimming: 5 bases; J trimming: 3 bases; junction bases outside the gene matches: 8.

V and J are TRBV5-1 and TRBJ1-6; 8 bases fit TRBD1. The germline gives CDR1 SGHRS, CDR2 YFSETQ. With V trimmed by 4 bases and J by 6 bases, 9 bases remained unmatched. The CDR3 runs to 16 residues. The CDR3 DNA follows: TGCGCCAGCAGCCGGGAAGGACAGGGAGTTAATTCACCCCTCCACTTT. It encodes CASSREGQGVNSPLHF.

The V gene is TRBV4-1, the J gene TRBJ1-3; D not certain. The CDR3 spans 14 residues. Germline CDR1 reads MGHRA; CDR2 reads YSYEKL. V lost 4 bases, J lost 0 bases, and 7 bases lay in between. The CDR3 reads CASSPRDSGNTIYF. Written as DNA, the CDR3 is TGCGCCAGCAGCCCGAGGGACTCTGGAAACACCATATATTTT.

This sequence joins TRBV18 and TRBJ2-3; 8 bases line up with TRBD2. Trimming removed 1 base from V and 0 bases from J; junction bases left unmatched: 6. The germline V gene encodes CDR1 KGHSH and CDR2 LQKENI. The CDR3 contains 17 residues. In nucleotides, the CDR3 is TGTGCCAGCTCACCACGTTTGCGGGGGGATAGCACAGATACGCAGTATTTT. Amino acids: CASSPRLRGDSTDTQYF.

This chain joins TRBV30 and TRBJ2-7; TRBD2 is a possible D gene (5 bases). This CDR3 is 17 amino acids long. V shed 3 bases and J shed 5 bases, with 26 bases lying between them. Germline CDR1 reads GTSNPN; CDR2 reads SVGIG (reference sequence). In DNA, the CDR3 is TGTGCCTGGAGCCGCACGGCCCGGACTCTTGGCCTCCACGAGCAGTACTTC. Protein sequence: CAWSRTARTLGLHEQYF.

Written as DNA, the CDR3 is TGCGCCAGCAGCCAAGCGGGGCTAGCGGGGGGGCCGGCCGAGACCCAGTACTTC. Translation gives CASSQAGLAGGPAETQYF. The gene calls are TRBV4-1 and TRBJ2-5; 12 bases are a match to TRBD2. The junction had 11 bases not matched to a gene; V was cut back by 1 base and J by 5 bases. CDR1 MGHRA and CDR2 YSYEKL come from the germline V gene. The CDR3 contains 18 residues.

The V gene is TRBV29-1, the J gene TRBJ2-7; 7 bases fit TRBD2. V lost 3 bases and J lost 7; bases outside the gene matches: 9. The germline gives CDR1 SQVTM, CDR2 ANQGSEA. The CDR3 consists of 13 residues. The CDR3 reads CSVELAASLEQYF. The CDR3, as DNA: TGCAGCGTTGAGCTAGCGGCCTCTCTTGAGCAGTACTTC.

The J gene is TRBJ2-5, the V gene TRBV5-1, with 9 positions matching TRBD1. CDR1 is SGHRS and CDR2 is YFSETQ in the germline V gene. The length of the CDR3 is 16 residues. J was trimmed by 5 bases and V by 3 bases; bases with no gene match: 11. The CDR3 reads CASSSTTGGRRETQYF. DNA of the CDR3: TGCGCCAGCAGCTCGACCACAGGGGGCCGGAGGGAGACCCAGTACTTC.

The chain couples TRBV10-3 to TRBJ2-7, with 13 bases that match TRBD2. After removal of 2 bases from V and 2 bases from J, the junction contained 3 bases not matched to a gene. This CDR3 region has 16 residues. Looked up from germline, CDR1 is ENHRY and CDR2 is SYGVKD. For the CDR3, the DNA is TGTGCCATCAGTGAGAGGACTAGCGGGGGAACCTACGAGCAGTACTTC. It is translated as CAISERTSGGTYEQYF.

CDR3 nucleotides: TGCGCCAGCGGCTACCACTTCGGGGGTGTAGGAGAGACCCAGTACTTC. Its translation: CASGYHFGGVGETQYF. The V and J genes are TRBV5-1 and TRBJ2-7; possible D gene TRBD2, 6 bases. The end of the DNA aligns better with TRBJ2-5, so the J call may be wrong. The CDR3 contains 16 residues. In germline, CDR1 is SGHRS, CDR2 YFSETQ.

The chain links TRBV5-1 to TRBJ2-2; D is unresolved. V lost 4 bases, J lost 0 bases, and 7 bases lay in between. The length of the CDR3 is 14 residues. Per germline, CDR1 SGHRS and CDR2 YFSETQ. CDR3 loop: CASSMTPNTGELFF. In DNA, the CDR3 is TGCGCCAGCAGCATGACACCGAACACCGGGGAGCTGTTTTTT.

In this sample, this clone turned up a few times. V is TRBV5-1 and J is TRBJ2-1; D may be TRBD2 (6 bases). Trimming removed 0 bases from V and 7 bases from J, with 17 bases in between. Germline assignment: CDR1 SGHRS and CDR2 YFSETQ. This CDR3 is 16 amino acids long. The chain's CDR3 is CASSLGSMARGNEQFF. CDR3 DNA: TGCGCCAGCAGCTTGGGAAGTATGGCCCGGGGGAATGAGCAGTTCTTC.

The CDR3 spells CASSFTGTRGGYTF. The CDR3 coding sequence is TGTGCCAGCAGCTTTACAGGGACCAGAGGAGGCTACACCTTC. The J gene is TRBJ1-2, the V gene TRBV11-3, with D maybe TRBD1 (6 bases). With 3 bases removed from V and 8 bases from J, the gap between germline ends came to 16 bases. Germline V gene data show CDR1 as SGHNT and CDR2 as YENEEA. The CDR3 sequence is 14 residues long.

V is TRBV7-9 and J is TRBJ1-4; D not resolved. V lost 5 bases and J lost 0, with 19 bases in between. This CDR3 has 18 residues. The germline V gene has CDR1 SEHNR and CDR2 FQNEAQ (reference sequence). In DNA, the CDR3 is TGTGCCAGCAGCCCCTCTAGAGATGCAGATGCAACTAATGAAAAACTGTTTTTT. Its protein product is CASSPSRDADATNEKLFF.

The rearrangement links TRBV6-1 to TRBJ1-3; 7 bases are shared with TRBD1. This CDR3 has 14 amino acids. V was pared by 3 bases and J by 4 bases, with 3 bases of the junction left unmatched. Germline CDR1 reads MNHNS; CDR2 reads SASEGT. CDR3 DNA: TGTGCCAGCAGTGATAGGGGGCCCGGAAACACCATATATTTT. This codes for CASSDRGPGNTIYF.

The chain has TRBV25-1 and TRBJ1-6; D is perhaps TRBD1 (6 bases). The V and J ends lost 8 bases and 0 bases respectively, with 14 bases between them. Germline CDR1 reads MGHDK; CDR2 reads SYGVNS. The CDR3 has 16 residues. The DNA of the CDR3 is TGTGCCAGCGAGCCGACAGGTGGCTCCTATAATTCACCCCTCCACTTT. It yields the protein CASEPTGGSYNSPLHF. The entire variable domain, with the rest obtained from reference TRBV25-1 and TRBJ1-6, is as follows: EADIYQTPRYLVIGTGKKITLECSQTMGHDKMYWYQQDPGMELHLIHYSYGVNSTEKGDLSSESTVSRIRTEHFPLTLESARPSHTSQYLCASEPTGGSYNSPLHFGNGTRLTVT.

The V call is TRBV6-1, the J call TRBJ1-3; D remains ambiguous. This CDR3 is built from 14 residues. Per germline, CDR1 MNHNS and CDR2 SASEGT. The V end was cut by 4 bases, the J end by 0 bases, with 7 bases between. The CDR3 DNA sequence: TGTGCCAGCAGTGGGCAGATCTCTGGAAACACCATATATTTT. Protein: CASSGQISGNTIYF.

The rearrangement uses TRBV4-1 and TRBJ2-3, with 12 bases matching TRBD2. Trimming removed 0 bases from V and 2 bases from J; junction bases left unmatched: 3. Germline CDR1 and CDR2: MGHRA and YSYEKL. The CDR3 consists of 17 residues. CDR3 protein: CASSQDSSGRVTDTQYF. The CDR3 nucleotides read TGCGCCAGCAGCCAAGATTCTAGCGGGAGGGTCACAGATACGCAGTATTTT.

This chain joins TRBV27 and TRBJ2-3; 9 nucleotides match TRBD2. The CDR3 covers 15 residues. Germline values: CDR1 MNHEY, CDR2 SMNVEV (reference sequence). J gave up 2 bases and V 3 bases, and 3 bases lay outside the gene matches. CDR3 bases: TGTGCCAGCAGTTTGAAGGGACTAGCCACAGATACGCAGTATTTT. It yields the protein CASSLKGLATDTQYF.

The CDR3 loop is CASSPPTSLIFGVGNTIYF. DNA for the CDR3: TGTGCCAGCAGCCCCCCGACAAGTCTAATTTTCGGGGTCGGAAACACCATATATTTT. The chain combines TRBV11-2 with TRBJ1-3; no clear D. Trimming removed 5 bases from V and 4 bases from J, with 27 bases in between. The V gene's germline CDR1 is SGHAT and CDR2 FQNNGV. The CDR3 loop spans 19 amino acids.

The V call is TRBV5-1, the J call TRBJ2-7; possible D gene TRBD1, 5 bases. CDR1 and CDR2 from the germline V gene are SGHRS and YFSETQ. Trimming pared 2 bases from V and 2 bases from J, leaving 11 bases between. This CDR3 contains 14 residues. The CDR3 sequence: CASSFSAGTYEQYF. The CDR3 DNA reads as TGCGCCAGCAGCTTCTCGGCAGGGACCTACGAGCAGTACTTC.

The chain uses TRBV5-1 and TRBJ2-7; D not resolved. Germline V gene sequence: CDR1 SGHRS, CDR2 YFSETQ. With 6 bases removed from V and 3 bases from J, the gap between germline ends came to 19 bases. The CDR3 runs 15 residues. In DNA form, the CDR3 reads TGCGCCAGCAACCCCTCCGGCTCCCAGGTCTACGAGCAGTACTTC. Amino acid sequence: CASNPSGSQVYEQYF. Full variable domain (missing parts from reference TRBV5-1 and TRBJ2-7): KAGVTQTPRYLIKTRGQQVTLSCSPISGHRSVSWYQQTPGQGLQFLFEYFSETQRNKGNFPGRFSGRQFSNSRSEMNVSTLELGDSALYLCASNPSGSQVYEQYFGPGTRLTVT.

This chain links TRBV4-3 with TRBJ2-2; 8 bases agree with TRBD1. The CDR3 has 17 amino acids. CDR1 is LGHNA and CDR2 is YSLEER in the germline V gene. V trimming: 5 bases; J trimming: 4 bases; junction bases outside the gene matches: 12. DNA of the CDR3: TGCGCCAGCAGCGCCTCCTCAGGGGGCTTCAGCACCGGGGAGCTGTTTTTT. Translating it yields CASSASSGGFSTGELFF.

The gene calls are TRBV7-9 and TRBJ2-6; D not certain. CDR1 is SEHNR and CDR2 is FQNEAQ in the germline V gene (reference sequence). V gave up 10 bases and J gave up 5 bases, with 15 bases separating them. The CDR3 totals 14 residues. CDR3 loop: CAIHFAGRANVLTF. In DNA form, the CDR3 reads TGTGCCATCCACTTCGCAGGAAGGGCCAACGTCCTGACTTTC. The variable domain in full, with the rest retrieved from reference TRBV7-9 and TRBJ2-6, is DTGVSQNPRHKITKRGQNVTFRCDPISEHNRLYWYRQTLGQGPEFLTYFQNEAQLEKSRLLSDRFSAERPKGSFSTLEIQRTEQGDSAMYLCAIHFAGRANVLTFGAGSRLTVL.